This entry describes one T cell receptor beta chain. These data originate in a study of control samples from healthy donors and cancer patients. Some clones are missing from TCRdb's copy, which holds only in-frame ones; the method was immunoSEQ multiplex PCR. The data show more than 85,000 clones, with roughly 84% seen just once and over 30% held by the top ten. Sequenced sample: PBMCs. The clonotype originates from a man in his 70s with lung cancer.

The CDR3 sequence: CASSLVGLAKVNEQFF. The CDR3 DNA sequence: TGTGCCAGCAGTTTAGTCGGACTAGCGAAAGTCAATGAGCAGTTCTTC. V and J are TRBV27 and TRBJ2-1, with TRBD2 matching over 9 bases. J was trimmed by 6 bases and V by 2 bases; bases with no gene match: 8. The CDR3 consists of 16 residues. Germline V gene data show CDR1 as MNHEY and CDR2 as SMNVEV (reference sequence).